The 11 T cell receptor beta chains listed next were all sequenced from one sample in a study of siplizumab effects on memory and regulatory T cells. The table came from immunoSEQ multiplex PCR; TCRdb's copy has only in-frame clones and leaves some out. The top ten clones hold around 1.6% of a sample with about 82,000 clones, roughly 89% of them seen once. The sequencing sample was made of Tregs sorted from blood. These TCRs come from a human donor in good health.

The V gene is TRBV2, the J gene TRBJ2-5, with TRBD2 as a possible D gene (5 bases). CDR1 and CDR2 (germline): SNHLY, FYNNEI. The CDR3 contains 15 residues. V was cut by 6 bases and J by 3 bases, with 17 bases left in between. The CDR3 protein is CASRPGGPREETQYF. CDR3 coding DNA: TGTGCCAGCAGACCCGGAGGCCCCCGGGAAGAGACCCAGTACTTC.

The rearrangement links TRBV5-1 to TRBJ2-6; D call uncertain. Germline CDR1 is SGHRS and CDR2 is YFSETQ. V was pared by 4 bases and J by 2 bases, with 7 bases between. The CDR3 sequence is 14 residues long. The CDR3 DNA sequence: TGCGCCAGCAGCGAGACAACTGGGGCCAACGTCCTGACTTTC. This encodes CASSETTGANVLTF.

The gene calls are TRBV7-2 and TRBJ1-1, with D unclear. Germline CDR1 SGHTA, CDR2 FQGNSA. V was trimmed by 4 bases and J by 7 bases, leaving 10 bases between them. The CDR3 sequence is 12 residues long. The CDR3 DNA follows: TGTGCCAGCAGCTCAGGACTCTATGAAGCTTTCTTT. This gives the protein CASSSGLYEAFF.

The chain has TRBV27 and TRBJ2-7; D is uncertain. Germline assignment: CDR1 MNHEY and CDR2 SMNVEV (reference sequence). The V and J ends lost 3 bases and 3 bases respectively, with 9 bases between them. The CDR3 loop spans 13 amino acids. The CDR3 DNA reads as TGTGCCAGCAGTTTCGGCGATTACTACGAGCAGTACTTC. Amino acids: CASSFGDYYEQYF.

The genes are TRBV28 and TRBJ1-5; D remains unclear. Germline CDR1 MDHEN, CDR2 SYDVKM. CDR3 size: 14 residues. Trimming took off 10 bases at V and 2 bases at J, with 15 bases between the two ends. The CDR3 bases are TGTGCCACCTCCGGGGTGAGGGGCAATCAGCCCCAGCATTTT. It yields the protein CATSGVRGNQPQHF.

V usage is TRBV6-6 and J usage is TRBJ1-1, with a weak D call TRBD1 (6 bases). Trimming pared 2 bases from V and 8 bases from J, leaving 12 bases between. This CDR3 has 13 amino acids. Germline CDR1 is MNHNY and CDR2 is SVGAGI (reference sequence). In nucleotides, the CDR3 is TGTGCCAGCAGTTACCCCGGACAGAGCGAAGCTTTCTTT. It specifies CASSYPGQSEAFF.

The rearrangement uses TRBV19 and TRBJ2-1; D assignment may be TRBD1 or TRBD2 (5 bases each). The CDR3 is 12 amino acids. Germline CDR1 and CDR2: LNHDA and SQIVND (reference sequence). V was clipped by 5 bases and J by 10 bases, with 12 bases between them. The chain's CDR3 is CASSDKGREQFF. The CDR3 DNA follows: TGTGCCAGTAGTGACAAGGGGAGAGAGCAGTTCTTC.

This clone was picked up a small number of times. CDR3 in amino acids: CAISAGPTYEQYF. Written as DNA, the CDR3 is TGTGCCATCAGTGCAGGGCCCACCTACGAGCAGTACTTC. This chain joins TRBV10-3 and TRBJ2-7, with D possibly TRBD1 on 5 matching bases. The ends were cut back, 4 bases at V and 2 bases at J, with 9 bases in the middle. This CDR3 has 13 amino acids. Looked up from germline, CDR1 is ENHRY and CDR2 is SYGVKD.

Concerning this clone: Relative to the germline gene, one junction end is altered; a read error may explain this. The V and J genes are TRBV7-2 and TRBJ2-1; perhaps D is TRBD1 or TRBD2 (5 bases each). Per germline, CDR1 SGHTA and CDR2 FQGNSA. The CDR3 has 17 residues. This chain's CDR3 is CASSFPGTFRSDNEQFF. The CDR3 DNA follows: TGTGCCAGCAGCTTTCCCGGGACGTTTCGCTCCGACAATGAGCAGTTCTTC.

The CDR3 here is CASRFLTRRQMKGKNGYTF. Here the CDR3 DNA reads TGTGCCAGCAGGTTTTTGACCAGACGACAGATGAAGGGCAAAAATGGCTACACCTTC. The rearrangement joins TRBV21-1 to TRBJ1-2; the table names TRBD1, a call not compared with the DNA. TRBV21-1 is given as a pseudogene. The CDR3 is 19 residues long.

J is TRBJ2-1 and V is TRBV11-1; D gene unclear. Looked up from germline, CDR1 is SGHAT and CDR2 is FQDESV (reference sequence). This CDR3 comprises 11 residues. V lost 6 bases, J lost 12 bases, and 12 bases lay in between. CDR3 nucleotide sequence: TGTGCCAGCAGGTCAATGAAAGGGCAGTTCTTC. Encoded protein: CASRSMKGQFF.